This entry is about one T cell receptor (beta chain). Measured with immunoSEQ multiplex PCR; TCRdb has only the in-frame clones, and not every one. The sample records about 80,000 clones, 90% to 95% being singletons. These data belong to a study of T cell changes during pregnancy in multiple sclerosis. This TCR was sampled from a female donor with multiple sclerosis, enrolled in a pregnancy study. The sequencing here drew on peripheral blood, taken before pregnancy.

In DNA, the CDR3 is TGTGCCAGCAGTCCCCCCCGCACTGAAGCTTTCTTT. Translation gives CASSPPRTEAFF. The J gene is TRBJ1-1, the V gene TRBV6-6; D is unclear. CDR1 MNHNY and CDR2 SVGAGI come from the germline V gene (reference sequence). CDR3 length: 12 amino acids. V lost 5 bases to trimming and J lost 4 bases, with 8 bases between them.